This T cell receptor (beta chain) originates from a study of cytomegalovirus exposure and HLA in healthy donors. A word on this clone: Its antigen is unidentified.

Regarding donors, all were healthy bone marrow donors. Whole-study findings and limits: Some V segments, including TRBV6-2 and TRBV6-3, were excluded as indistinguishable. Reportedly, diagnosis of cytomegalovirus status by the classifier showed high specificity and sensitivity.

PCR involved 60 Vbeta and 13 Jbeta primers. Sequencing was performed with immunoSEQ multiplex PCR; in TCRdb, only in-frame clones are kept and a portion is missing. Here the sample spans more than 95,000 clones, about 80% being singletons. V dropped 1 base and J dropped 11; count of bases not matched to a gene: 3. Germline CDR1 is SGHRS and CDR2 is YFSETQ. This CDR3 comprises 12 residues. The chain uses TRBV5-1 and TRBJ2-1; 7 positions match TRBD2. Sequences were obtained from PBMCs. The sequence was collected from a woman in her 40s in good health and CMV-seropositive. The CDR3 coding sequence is TGCGCCAGCAGCTTGCAAGCGGGACAGCAGTTCTTC. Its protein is CASSLQAGQQFF.